The next 10 T cell receptor beta chains were all read from a single sample in a study of blood T cell repertoires in COVID-19 (dated by TCRdb to the early 2020s). The library was obtained by the immunoSEQ multiplex PCR assay. The table comes from immuneACCESS by way of TCRdb, which keeps in-frame sequences with V and J called. Part of the clones is missing from these tables; in studies checked, under half for an unresolved V gene and the rest for unknown reasons. Recorded for this sample are 180,000 or so clones; more than 75% of them occurred a single time. Clones ranked in the top ten supply around 4.9% of the sample. Sample: peripheral blood. These receptors were collected from a woman over 75 with acute or convalescent COVID-19.

The rearrangement joins TRBV7-9 to TRBJ2-1; 12 nucleotides match TRBD1. The V segment lost 0 bases and the J segment 8 bases; nucleotides outside the gene matches: 5. This CDR3 contains 16 residues. Germline assignment: CDR1 SEHNR and CDR2 FQNEAQ (reference sequence). The DNA for the CDR3 is TGTGCCAGCAGCTTAGCCCCGGGACAGGGGGCAGATGAGCAGTTCTTC. Protein product: CASSLAPGQGADEQFF.

V gene TRBV7-9 combines with J gene TRBJ1-1, with a possible D match to TRBD1 (5 bases). The CDR3 contains 13 residues. Germline V gene lookup returns CDR1 SEHNR and CDR2 FQNEAQ (reference sequence). With 5 bases removed from V and 3 bases from J, the gap between germline ends came to 10 bases. The CDR3 region has the DNA TGTGCCAGCAGCCCGGACACTTACACTGAAGCTTTCTTT. This gives the protein CASSPDTYTEAFF.

This rearrangement joins TRBV6-6 to TRBJ2-7; possibly TRBD1 for D (6 bases). This CDR3 contains 12 residues. V lost 6 bases and J 3 bases, leaving 9 bases between the germline ends. CDR1 MNHNY and CDR2 SVGAGI come from the germline V gene (reference sequence). This CDR3 is CASSLQGYEQYF. The CDR3 bases are TGTGCCAGCAGCCTACAGGGCTACGAGCAGTACTTC.

The gene calls are TRBV18 and TRBJ2-2; D is uncertain. CDR3 size: 15 residues. V gave up 1 base and J gave up 0 bases, with 6 bases separating them. The V gene's germline CDR1 is KGHSH and CDR2 LQKENI. CDR3 coding DNA: TGTGCCAGCTCACCACTTCTCGCGAACACCGGGGAGCTGTTTTTT. It is translated as CASSPLLANTGELFF.

This rearrangement joins TRBV7-2 to TRBJ1-1, with unresolved D. V dropped 1 base and J dropped 10 bases, with 16 bases sitting between them. The CDR3 sequence is 14 residues long. From germline, CDR1 is SGHTA and CDR2 FQGNSA. CDR3 in DNA: TGTGCCAGCAGCTTAGAAAAGGCCGTCGGGTTAGCTTTCTTT. Protein product: CASSLEKAVGLAFF. The whole variable domain, filled in from reference TRBV7-2 and TRBJ1-1, reads GAGVSQSPSNKVTEKGKDVELRCDPISGHTALYWYRQSLGQGLEFLIYFQGNSAPDKSGLPSDRFSAERTGGSVSTLTIQRTQQEDSAVYLCASSLEKAVGLAFFGQGTRLTVV.

J is TRBJ1-6 and V is TRBV27; D unresolved. Between the trimmed V and J ends, which lost 7 bases and 2 bases, there was a span of 9 bases. Germline V gene lookup returns CDR1 MNHEY and CDR2 SMNVEV (reference sequence). This CDR3 is built from 14 residues. The CDR3 loop is CASTWRPYNSPLHF. CDR3 in DNA: TGTGCCAGCACTTGGAGACCCTATAATTCACCCCTCCACTTT.

The chain is built from TRBV6-5 and TRBJ2-1; 8 bases map to TRBD2. CDR3 size: 15 residues. Germline V gives CDR1 MNHEY, CDR2 SVGAGI. The V segment lost 2 bases and the J segment 9 bases; nucleotides outside the gene matches: 9. The CDR3 DNA is TGTGCCAGCAGTTACCCCGGCGGGAGGTGGGGTGAGCAGTTCTTC. It encodes CASSYPGGRWGEQFF.

The V and J genes are TRBV24-1 and TRBJ2-3; TRBD2 agrees at 16 bases. The CDR3 loop spans 18 amino acids. V was clipped by 2 bases and J by 4 bases; unmatched bases: 5. From germline, CDR1 is KGHDR and CDR2 SFDVKD. CDR3 bases: TGTGCCACCAGTGATTCGGCGGGGACTAGCGGGAGGGCAGATACGCAGTATTTT. Translation gives CATSDSAGTSGRADTQYF.

In its sample, this clone was seen a few times. The chain uses TRBV7-9 and TRBJ1-3; possible D gene TRBD1, 6 bases. Per germline, CDR1 SEHNR and CDR2 FQNEAQ (reference sequence). Trimming left V 0 bases short and J 4 bases short, with 19 bases between. The CDR3 spans 18 residues. DNA for the CDR3: TGTGCCAGCAGCTTAGCGCTAAGTACAGGGAGTACGGGAAACACCATATATTTT. This translates into CASSLALSTGSTGNTIYF.

This chain joins TRBV6-1 and TRBJ1-5, with D unclear. This CDR3 spans 16 amino acids. Between the trimmed V and J ends, which lost 4 bases and 2 bases, there was a span of 15 bases. Germline CDR1 reads MNHNS; CDR2 reads SASEGT. The CDR3, as DNA: TGTGCCAGCAGTGGAGGCGGGCAGATGGGCAATCAGCCCCAGCATTTT. It yields the protein CASSGGGQMGNQPQHF.